The 4 T cell receptor beta chains given below trace back to one sample, sequenced in a study of tumor-infiltrating lymphocytes in glioblastoma multiforme. TCR beta libraries were built from RNA through three nested multiplex PCR rounds using modified ARM-PCR. Using its own MiXCR run on the multiplex PCR reads, TCRdb lists one record per CDR3 protein. Among approximately 9,600 distinct CDR3 sequences listed, 65% to 75% were seen once. The specimen sequenced was brain tumor tissue. The receptor set was obtained from a male donor with glioblastoma.

V and J are TRBV4-3 and TRBJ2-7; D gene ambiguous. CDR1 is LGHNA, CDR2 YSLEER, per germline. The V gene lost 3 bases and the J gene lost 0 bases, with 9 bases spanning the gap. The CDR3 sequence is 14 residues long. The CDR3 protein is CASSHSQTSYEQYF. Here the CDR3 DNA reads TGCGCCAGCAGCCATTCACAGACCTCCTACGAGCAGTACTTC.

The CDR3 nucleotides are TGCAGTGCTAGGAAACTAACGACTAGCGGGATAAAGAATGAGCAGTTCTTC. This gives the protein CSARKLTTSGIKNEQFF. The rearrangement uses TRBV20-1 and TRBJ2-1; 11 bases match TRBD2. The CDR3 has 17 residues. Germline-derived CDR1 and CDR2 are DFQATT and SNEGSKA (reference sequence). Trimming at V came to 3 bases and at J to 7 bases, leaving 14 bases not matched to a gene.

A word on this clonotype: A junction boundary mismatches the germline segment, possibly from a read error. This rearrangement joins TRBV5-1 to TRBJ2-2, with a weak D call TRBD2 (5 bases). This CDR3 region has 15 residues. Germline V gene sequence: CDR1 SGHRS, CDR2 YFSETQ. CDR3 in DNA: TGCGCCAGCAGCTTGTGGGCGGTGAACACCTGGGAGCTGTATTTT. Translated: CASSLWAVNTWELYF.

On this clonotype: Likely a read error: the CDR3 ends without its conserved phenylalanine or tryptophan. The rearrangement joins TRBV4-1 to TRBJ1-2; 9 positions agree with TRBD1. The CDR3 extends over 16 amino acids. The trim removed 1 base at V and 2 bases at J, leaving 5 bases unmatched. From germline, CDR1 is MGHRA and CDR2 YSYEKL. The CDR3 region is CASSQGGTGSNYGYTS. The CDR3 DNA reads TGCGCCAGCAGCCAAGGTGGGACAGGGTCAAACTATGGCTACACCTCG.